These T cell receptor beta chains were read from a single sample in a study of blood T cell repertoires in COVID-19. Here immunoSEQ multiplex PCR was the method, and the copy in TCRdb shows in-frame clones only, minus some. The sample holds 150,000 to 200,000 clones; about 86% are singletons and the top ten take 3.5% to 4.5%. Sample: peripheral blood. The receptors here all came from a man younger than 35 with active or convalescent COVID-19. CDR3s include the opening cysteine and the closing phenylalanine or tryptophan. The D gene is left open where the match is weak. Size is omitted from some rows. Given values are once, few, many or a class for expanded clones.

V,J,length,size,D,DNA,CDR3
TRBV18,TRBJ1-2,14,few,.,TGTGCCAGCTCACCTAGTTCCCGTAACTATGGCTACACCTTC,CASSPSSRNYGYTF
TRBV11-2,TRBJ2-3,12,.,.,TGTGCCAGCACTCTTGCCGGGGATACGCAGTATTTT,CASTLAGDTQYF
TRBV10-3,TRBJ1-5,13,.,.,TGTGCCATCAGTGAGGAGGAAATTCAGCCCCAGCATTTT,CAISEEEIQPQHF
TRBV19,TRBJ2-7,15,.,TRBD1,TGTGCCAGTAGTATAGGGACAGGGGGCATCTACGAGCAGTACTTC,CASSIGTGGIYEQYF
TRBV14,TRBJ2-1,13,.,.,TGTGCCAGCAGCCCTTCTCGAGTCAATGAGCAGTTCTTC,CASSPSRVNEQFF
TRBV5-4,TRBJ2-5,14,.,TRBD2,TGTGCCAGCAGCCAGAGACTAGCCCAAGAGACCCAGTACTTC,CASSQRLAQETQYF
TRBV11-2,TRBJ1-2,15,.,TRBD1,TGTGCCAGCAGCTTAGTCCACAGGGGGAACTATGGCTACACCTTC,CASSLVHRGNYGYTF
TRBV7-9,TRBJ2-3,12,.,.,TGTGCCAGCAGCTCGGGCACAGATACGCAGTATTTT,CASSSGTDTQYF
TRBV27,TRBJ2-1,16,.,TRBD2,TGTGCCAGCAGCCCATCGGCGGGAGGCCGATTCAATGAGCAGTTCTTC,CASSPSAGGRFNEQFF
TRBV6-1,TRBJ1-2,16,.,TRBD1,TGTGCCAGCAGTGAACAGTCAGGGGGCTGGAACTATGGCTACACCTTC,CASSEQSGGWNYGYTF
TRBV6-2/TRBV6-3,TRBJ2-5,15,.,TRBD2,TGTGCCAGCAGTGCACCGGGACTAGCGCGGGAGACCCAGTACTTC,CASSAPGLARETQYF
TRBV11-2,TRBJ2-3,15,.,TRBD2,TGTGCCAGCAGCTTGGTAAGCGGGGGCACCGATACGCAGTATTTT,CASSLVSGGTDTQYF
TRBV10-1,TRBJ2-5,15,.,.,TGCGCCAGCAGTGAGCAGGCTACAGGGCTGTCGTCCCAGTACTTC,CASSEQATGLSSQYF
TRBV5-1,TRBJ1-5,14,.,TRBD1,TGCGCCAGCAGCCCTACAGGGGGATATCAGCCCCAGCATTTT,CASSPTGGYQPQHF
TRBV15,TRBJ2-5,13,.,TRBD1,TGTGCCACCAGTAGGACAGGGGTCGAGACCCAGTACTTC,CATSRTGVETQYF
TRBV28,TRBJ1-2,15,.,.,TGTGCCAGCAGTTTATCTCGTTTGGGAGGAACGGGCTACACCTTC,CASSLSRLGGTGYTF
TRBV29-1,TRBJ2-7,16,once,TRBD1,TGCAGCGTCGAACAACGACAGGGATCCCTCTCCTACGAGCAGTACTTC,CSVEQRQGSLSYEQYF
TRBV11-2,TRBJ2-1,15,.,TRBD2,TGTGCCAGCAGCTTAAATAGCGGGGGGGCGAATGAGCAGTTCTTC,CASSLNSGGANEQFF
TRBV2,TRBJ2-3,16,.,.,TGTGCCAGCAGTAAGAGGTCCGCGGTTAGCACAGATACGCAGTATTTT,CASSKRSAVSTDTQYF
TRBV6-2/TRBV6-3,TRBJ2-1,14,.,.,TGTGCCAGCAGTTTGACAGAGACGTACAATGAGCAGTTCTTC,CASSLTETYNEQFF
TRBV27,TRBJ1-5,16,once,.,TGTGCCAGCAGTTCCCCCGCCAGGGGTCGCAATCAGCCCCAGCATTTT,CASSSPARGRNQPQHF
TRBV15,TRBJ1-5,15,once,.,TGTGCCACCAGCAGCTCGTTGAGTAGCAATCAGCCCCAGCATTTT,CATSSSLSSNQPQHF
TRBV9,TRBJ1-2,16,.,.,TGTGCCAGCAGCGTAGACCCGGACACCCGTGACTATGGCTACACCTTC,CASSVDPDTRDYGYTF
TRBV7-2,TRBJ2-7,14,.,TRBD1,TGTGCCAGCAGCTCTGGGACAGGGTACTACGAGCAGTACTTC,CASSSGTGYYEQYF
TRBV18,TRBJ2-7,16,.,TRBD1,TGTGCCAGCTCACCACCGACAGGGTTAGGCTCCTACGAGCAGTACTTC,CASSPPTGLGSYEQYF
TRBV9,TRBJ2-3,17,once,.,TGTGCCAGCAGCGTAGCAGGTTCCGGAGGATTTGGAGATACGCAGTATTTT,CASSVAGSGGFGDTQYF